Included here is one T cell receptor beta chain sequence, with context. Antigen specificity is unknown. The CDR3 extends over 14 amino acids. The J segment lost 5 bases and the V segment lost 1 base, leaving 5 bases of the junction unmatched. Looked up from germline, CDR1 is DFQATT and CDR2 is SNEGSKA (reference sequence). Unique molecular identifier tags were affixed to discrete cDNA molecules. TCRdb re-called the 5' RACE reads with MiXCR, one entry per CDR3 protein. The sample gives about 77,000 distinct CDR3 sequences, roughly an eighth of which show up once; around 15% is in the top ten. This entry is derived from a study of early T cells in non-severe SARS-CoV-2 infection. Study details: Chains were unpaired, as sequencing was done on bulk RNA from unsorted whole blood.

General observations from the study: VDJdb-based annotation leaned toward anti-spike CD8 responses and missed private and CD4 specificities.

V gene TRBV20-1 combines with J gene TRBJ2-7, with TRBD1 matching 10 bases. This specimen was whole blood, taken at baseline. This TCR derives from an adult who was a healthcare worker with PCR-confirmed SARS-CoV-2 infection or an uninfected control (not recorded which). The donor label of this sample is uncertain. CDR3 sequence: CSARGDRGFHEQYF. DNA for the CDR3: TGCAGTGCTAGAGGGGACAGGGGATTCCACGAGCAGTACTTC.